Listed here are 20 T cell receptor beta chains from one sample, sequenced in a study of cytomegalovirus exposure and HLA in healthy donors. Researchers ran the PCR with 60 Vbeta and 13 Jbeta primers. Profiling relied on immunoSEQ multiplex PCR, and the TCRdb table lists in-frame clones only, not all of them. The sample yields some 120,000 clones, over 65% seen once. The sequenced sample consisted of PBMCs. The receptor set was obtained from a woman aged 40 to 50 in good health and CMV-seronegative.

The CDR3 nucleotides are TGTGCCAGCAGCTTACGGGGGGCAGGTTTAAATTCACCCCTCCACTTT. It is translated as CASSLRGAGLNSPLHF. The chain uses TRBV7-3 and TRBJ1-6; D perhaps matches TRBD1 (6 bases). V shed 2 bases and J shed 7 bases, with 15 bases lying between them. This CDR3 region has 16 residues. Germline V gene sequence: CDR1 SGHTA, CDR2 FQGTGA.

The chain recombines TRBV20-1 with TRBJ2-7, with a possible D match to TRBD1 (5 bases). V was trimmed by 4 bases and J by 11 bases, leaving 9 bases between them. CDR1 and CDR2 from the germline V gene are DFQATT and SNEGSKA (reference sequence). The CDR3 has 9 amino acids. The CDR3 DNA is TGCAGTGCTAAGCCAGGGAAGTACTTC. Translated, it gives CSAKPGKYF.

V usage is TRBV19 and J usage is TRBJ2-1; 10 bases line up with TRBD2. V lost 4 bases, J lost 6 bases, and 15 bases stayed unmatched. The CDR3 is 18 residues long. CDR1 is LNHDA and CDR2 is SQIVND in the germline V gene (reference sequence). The CDR3 region has the DNA TGTGCCAGTAGTAGCAGGGCTAGCGGGAGCTTAAGTAGCAATGAGCAGTTCTTC. Translating gives CASSSRASGSLSSNEQFF.

The V gene is TRBV6-5, the J gene TRBJ2-6; no clear D. The V and J ends lost 8 bases and 0 bases respectively, with 8 bases between them. In germline, CDR1 is MNHEY, CDR2 SVGAGI. The CDR3 contains 14 residues. The CDR3: CASAKSSGANVLTF. The CDR3 nucleotides are TGTGCCAGCGCAAAGAGCTCTGGGGCCAACGTCCTGACTTTC.

The chain recombines TRBV5-1 with TRBJ2-2; TRBD1 agrees at 7 bases. After removal of 3 bases from V and 3 bases from J, the junction contained 5 bases not matched to a gene. The germline V gene encodes CDR1 SGHRS and CDR2 YFSETQ. This CDR3 has 15 amino acids. The DNA for the CDR3 is TGCGCCAGCAGCTACCGGGACAGCGACACCGGGGAGCTGTTTTTT. Protein product: CASSYRDSDTGELFF. The variable domain in full, completed from reference TRBV5-1 and TRBJ2-2, reads KAGVTQTPRYLIKTRGQQVTLSCSPISGHRSVSWYQQTPGQGLQFLFEYFSETQRNKGNFPGRFSGRQFSNSRSEMNVSTLELGDSALYLCASSYRDSDTGELFFGEGSRLTVL.

The V gene is TRBV15, the J gene TRBJ2-7; 7 positions agree with TRBD2. In germline, CDR1 is LNHNV, CDR2 YYDKDF (reference sequence). The V gene end was trimmed by 2 bases and the J gene end by 2 bases; junction bases not matched to a gene: 3. The CDR3 length is 14 residues. The CDR3 sequence: CATSRPSGPYEQYF. In DNA form, the CDR3 reads TGTGCCACCAGCAGACCTAGCGGTCCCTACGAGCAGTACTTC.

This clone has more than one count but fewer than ten. The CDR3 loop is CSAEGLAGDPYEQYF. As DNA, the CDR3 is TGCAGCGCTGAGGGACTAGCGGGAGACCCCTACGAGCAGTACTTC. The chain joins TRBV29-1 to TRBJ2-7, with 14 bases matching TRBD2. Unmatched junction bases numbered 7, after V lost 7 bases and J lost 2 bases. The germline gives CDR1 SQVTM, CDR2 ANQGSEA. The CDR3 is 15 residues long.

This chain connects TRBV10-3 to TRBJ2-7, with 7 bases identical to TRBD2. Germline V gene sequence: CDR1 ENHRY, CDR2 SYGVKD. V shed 3 bases, J shed 0 bases, and the junction held 8 bases outside the gene matches. The CDR3 has 16 amino acids. The chain's CDR3 is CAISDTGEGNSYEQYF. In DNA form, the CDR3 reads TGTGCCATCAGTGACACCGGGGAGGGAAACTCCTACGAGCAGTACTTC.

The chain combines TRBV4-2 with TRBJ1-2; possible D gene TRBD1, 6 bases. This CDR3 contains 14 residues. V shed 4 bases and J shed 3 bases, with 12 bases lying between them. Germline V gene lookup returns CDR1 LGHNA and CDR2 YNFKEQ. The CDR3 DNA follows: TGTGCCAGCAGCCCCCGGGACAATGACTATGGCTACACCTTC. It specifies CASSPRDNDYGYTF.

The chain employs TRBV29-1 and TRBJ1-3; 9 bases agree with TRBD1. J lost 6 bases, V lost 3 bases, and 12 bases had no gene match. The CDR3 length is 16 residues. Germline lookup yields CDR1 SQVTM and CDR2 ANQGSEA. The CDR3 DNA reads TGCAGCGTTGACGAGTTGCCGGGACAGGGAGCAAACACCATATATTTT. As protein: CSVDELPGQGANTIYF.

The chain carries TRBV13 and TRBJ2-7; TRBD2 might be the D (5 bases). The V gene lost 2 bases and the J gene lost 7 bases, with 15 bases spanning the gap. This CDR3 has 14 amino acids. Per germline, CDR1 PRHDT and CDR2 FYEKMQ (reference sequence). The CDR3 nucleotides are TGTGCCAGCAGCTTAAAATCGCGGGTACCGGAGCAGTACTTC. Translating it yields CASSLKSRVPEQYF.

CDR3 sequence reads: CASSQREENTDTQYF. In DNA form, the CDR3 reads TGTGCCAGCAGCCAGCGGGAGGAAAACACAGATACGCAGTATTTT. J is TRBJ2-3 and V is TRBV5-4; 9 nucleotides match TRBD2. Germline assignment: CDR1 SGHNT and CDR2 YYREEE (reference sequence). The CDR3 consists of 15 residues. J lost 2 bases, V lost 4 bases, and 5 bases had no gene match.

This clone was seen just once. Compared with germline, one end of the junction differs, possibly owing to a read error. V gene TRBV18 combines with J gene TRBJ2-6; TRBD2 is a possible D gene (6 bases). This CDR3 is built from 14 residues. CDR1 and CDR2 from the germline V gene are KGHSH and LQKENI. CDR3 bases: TGTGCCAGCTCACCAGGGACTGGGGCCAACGGCCTGACTTTC. Its protein is CASSPGTGANGLTF.

This clone was counted once. The V gene is TRBV7-9, the J gene TRBJ1-2, with 7 bases matching TRBD1. V lost 4 bases, J lost 8 bases, and 10 bases stayed unmatched. CDR1 SEHNR and CDR2 FQNEAQ come from the germline V gene (reference sequence). There are 14 residues in the CDR3. The CDR3 sequence: CASSSGGSGRGYTF. The CDR3 bases are TGTGCCAGCAGCTCAGGGGGTAGCGGTCGGGGCTACACCTTC.

CDR3 region: CASSQTGGLYF. The CDR3 coding sequence is TGTGCCAGCAGTCAGACAGGGGGCCTGTACTTC. The chain has TRBV6-6 and TRBJ2-5, with 10 nucleotides matching TRBD1. Per the germline V gene, CDR1 is MNHNY and CDR2 is SVGAGI (reference sequence). Losses at the gene ends were 5 bases for V and 13 bases for J; bases not matched to a gene: 4. The CDR3 totals 11 residues.

The J gene is TRBJ2-2, the V gene TRBV6-5, with D perhaps matching TRBD2 (6 bases). Trimming pared 2 bases from V and 13 bases from J, leaving 14 bases between. This CDR3 has 13 residues. The germline V gene has CDR1 MNHEY and CDR2 SVGAGI. The CDR3 DNA reads TGTGCCAGCAGTTACGACATGGAGGAGGGGCTGTTTTTT. Its protein product is CASSYDMEEGLFF.

This clone has a handful of counts. This chain connects TRBV19 to TRBJ2-5; no clear D gene. V lost 4 bases to trimming and J lost 5 bases, with 11 bases between them. The CDR3 is 13 amino acids. The germline V gene encodes CDR1 LNHDA and CDR2 SQIVND (reference sequence). CDR3 sequence: CASSSLAGETQYF. CDR3 nucleotides: TGTGCCAGTAGTAGTTTAGCTGGCGAGACCCAGTACTTC.

This clone was seen just once. The V and J genes are TRBV5-1 and TRBJ2-5, with TRBD1 matching 7 bases. The end of the DNA aligns better with TRBJ2-7, so the J call may be wrong. Looked up from germline, CDR1 is SGHRS and CDR2 is YFSETQ. This CDR3 has 17 amino acids. As DNA, the CDR3 is TGCGCCAGCAGCTTGAACCTAGGGGGCTCCGGGCGCCGCGAGCAGTACTTC. Protein product: CASSLNLGGSGRREQYF.

This chain connects TRBV18 to TRBJ2-5; D unresolved. CDR1 and CDR2 from the germline V gene are KGHSH and LQKENI. This CDR3 contains 14 residues. V was shortened by 0 bases and J by 3 bases, with 8 bases between the two germline ends. CDR3 DNA: TGTGCCAGCTCACCACCGGTTGACAAAGAGACCCAGTACTTC. Translation gives CASSPPVDKETQYF.

DNA of the CDR3: TGCGCCAGCAGCGAGCGACTAGCGGGAAGACTACTGGCGCAGTATTTT. Translating gives CASSERLAGRLLAQYF. The chain combines TRBV5-1 with TRBJ2-3; 11 bases align to TRBD2. Germline loops: CDR1 SGHRS, CDR2 YFSETQ. The CDR3 runs 16 residues. J lost 10 bases, V lost 4 bases, and 14 bases had no gene match.